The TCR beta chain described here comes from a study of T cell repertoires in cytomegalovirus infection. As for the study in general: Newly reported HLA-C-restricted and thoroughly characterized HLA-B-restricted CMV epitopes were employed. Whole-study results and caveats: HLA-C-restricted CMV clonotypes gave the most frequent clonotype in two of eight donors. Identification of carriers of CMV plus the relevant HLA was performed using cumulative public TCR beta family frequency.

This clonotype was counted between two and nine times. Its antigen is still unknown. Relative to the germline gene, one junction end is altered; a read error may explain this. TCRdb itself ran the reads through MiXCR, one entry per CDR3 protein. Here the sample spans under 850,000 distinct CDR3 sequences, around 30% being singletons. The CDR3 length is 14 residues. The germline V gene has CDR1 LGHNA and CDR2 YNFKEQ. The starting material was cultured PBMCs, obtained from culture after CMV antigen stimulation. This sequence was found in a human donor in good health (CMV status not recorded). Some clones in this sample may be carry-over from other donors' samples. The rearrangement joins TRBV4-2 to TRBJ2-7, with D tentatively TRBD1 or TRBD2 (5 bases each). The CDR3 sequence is CASSEEAGTYEQYF. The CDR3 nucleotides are TGTGCCAGCAGCGAAGAGGCAGGGACGTACGAGCAGTACTTC.